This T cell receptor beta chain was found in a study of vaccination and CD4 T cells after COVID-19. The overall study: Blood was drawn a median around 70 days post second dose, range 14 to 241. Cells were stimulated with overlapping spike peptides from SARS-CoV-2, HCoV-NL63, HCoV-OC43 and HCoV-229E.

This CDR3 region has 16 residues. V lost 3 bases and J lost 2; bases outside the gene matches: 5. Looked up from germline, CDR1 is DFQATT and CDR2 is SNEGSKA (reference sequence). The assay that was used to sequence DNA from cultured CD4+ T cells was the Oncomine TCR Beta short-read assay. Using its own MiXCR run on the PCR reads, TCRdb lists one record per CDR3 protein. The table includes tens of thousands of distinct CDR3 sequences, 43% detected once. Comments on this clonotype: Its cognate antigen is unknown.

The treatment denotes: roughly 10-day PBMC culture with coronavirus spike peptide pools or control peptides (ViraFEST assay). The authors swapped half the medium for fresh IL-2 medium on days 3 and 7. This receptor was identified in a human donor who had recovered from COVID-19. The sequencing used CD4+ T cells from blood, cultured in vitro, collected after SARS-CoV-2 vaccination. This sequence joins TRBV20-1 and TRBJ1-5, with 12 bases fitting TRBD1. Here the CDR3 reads CSARGQGAAGNQPQHF. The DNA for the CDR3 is TGCAGTGCTAGGGGACAGGGGGCGGCCGGCAATCAGCCCCAGCATTTT.